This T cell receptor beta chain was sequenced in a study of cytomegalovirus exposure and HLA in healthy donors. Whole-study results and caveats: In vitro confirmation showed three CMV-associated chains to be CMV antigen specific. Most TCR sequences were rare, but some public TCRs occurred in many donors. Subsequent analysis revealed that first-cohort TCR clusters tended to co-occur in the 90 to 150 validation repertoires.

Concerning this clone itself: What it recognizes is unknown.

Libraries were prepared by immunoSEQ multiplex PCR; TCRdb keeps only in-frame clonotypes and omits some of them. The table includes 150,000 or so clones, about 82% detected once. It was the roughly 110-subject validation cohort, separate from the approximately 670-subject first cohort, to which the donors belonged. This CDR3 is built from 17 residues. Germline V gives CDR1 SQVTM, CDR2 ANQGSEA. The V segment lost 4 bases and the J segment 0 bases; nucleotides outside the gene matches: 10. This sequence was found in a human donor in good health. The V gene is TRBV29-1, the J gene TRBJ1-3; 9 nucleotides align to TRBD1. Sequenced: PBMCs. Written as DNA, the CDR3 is TGCAGCGTTGTGGGGGGGGGACAGGGCCTCTCTGGAAACACCATATATTTT. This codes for CSVVGGGQGLSGNTIYF.